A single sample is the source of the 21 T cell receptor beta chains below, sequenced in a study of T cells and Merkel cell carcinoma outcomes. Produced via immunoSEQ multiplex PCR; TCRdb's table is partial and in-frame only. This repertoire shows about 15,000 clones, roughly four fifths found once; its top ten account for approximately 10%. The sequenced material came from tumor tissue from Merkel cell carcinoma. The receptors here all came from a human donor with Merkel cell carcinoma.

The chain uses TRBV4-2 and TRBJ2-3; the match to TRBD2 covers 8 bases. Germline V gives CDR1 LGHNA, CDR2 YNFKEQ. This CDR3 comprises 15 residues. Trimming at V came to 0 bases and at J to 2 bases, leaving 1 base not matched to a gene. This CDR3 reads CASSQERGDTDTQYF. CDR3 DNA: TGTGCCAGCAGCCAAGAGCGGGGGGACACAGATACGCAGTATTTT.

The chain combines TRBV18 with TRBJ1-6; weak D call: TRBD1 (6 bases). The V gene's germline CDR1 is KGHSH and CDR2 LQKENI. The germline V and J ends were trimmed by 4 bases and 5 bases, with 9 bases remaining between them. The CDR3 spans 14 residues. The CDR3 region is CASSRGQNNSPLHF. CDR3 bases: TGTGCCAGCTCACGCGGACAGAATAATTCACCCCTCCACTTT.

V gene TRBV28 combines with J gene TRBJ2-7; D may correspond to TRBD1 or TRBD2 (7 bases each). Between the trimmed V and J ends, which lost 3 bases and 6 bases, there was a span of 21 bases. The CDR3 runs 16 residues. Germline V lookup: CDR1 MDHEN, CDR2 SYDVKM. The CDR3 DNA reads TGTGCCAGCAGTTTCCTAGGGGGGAGGGGGCCCCTCGAGCAGTACTTC. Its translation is CASSFLGGRGPLEQYF.

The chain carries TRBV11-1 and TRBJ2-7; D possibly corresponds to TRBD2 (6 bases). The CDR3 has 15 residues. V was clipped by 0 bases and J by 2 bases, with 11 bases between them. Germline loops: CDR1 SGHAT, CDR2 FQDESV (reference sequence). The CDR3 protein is CASSLAGSGAYEQYF. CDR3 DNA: TGTGCCAGCAGCTTAGCCGGTAGCGGAGCCTACGAGCAGTACTTC.

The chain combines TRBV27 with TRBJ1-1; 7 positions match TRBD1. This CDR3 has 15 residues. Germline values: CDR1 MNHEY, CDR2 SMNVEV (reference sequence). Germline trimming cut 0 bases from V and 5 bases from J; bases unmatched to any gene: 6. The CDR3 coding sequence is TGTGCCAGCAGTTTATCGCCAGGGGGTAGGACTGAAGCTTTCTTT. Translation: CASSLSPGGRTEAFF.

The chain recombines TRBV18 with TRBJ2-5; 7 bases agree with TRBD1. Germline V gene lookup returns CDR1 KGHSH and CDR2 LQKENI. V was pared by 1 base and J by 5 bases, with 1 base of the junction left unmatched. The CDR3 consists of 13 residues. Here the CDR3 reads CASSPQGAETQYF. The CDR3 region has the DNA TGTGCCAGCTCACCACAGGGGGCGGAGACCCAGTACTTC. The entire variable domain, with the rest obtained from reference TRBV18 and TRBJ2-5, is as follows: NAGVMQNPRHLVRRRGQEARLRCSPMKGHSHVYWYRQLPEEGLKFMVYLQKENIIDESGMPKERFSAEFPKEGPSILRIQQVVRGDSAAYFCASSPQGAETQYFGPGTRLLVL.

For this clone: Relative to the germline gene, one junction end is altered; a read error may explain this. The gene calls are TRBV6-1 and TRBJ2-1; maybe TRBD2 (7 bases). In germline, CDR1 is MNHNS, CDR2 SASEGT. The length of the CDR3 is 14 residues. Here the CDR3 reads CASSEGGLDRGAVF. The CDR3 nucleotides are TGTGCCAGCAGTGAAGGGGGCCTCGACCGGGGGGCGGTCTTC.

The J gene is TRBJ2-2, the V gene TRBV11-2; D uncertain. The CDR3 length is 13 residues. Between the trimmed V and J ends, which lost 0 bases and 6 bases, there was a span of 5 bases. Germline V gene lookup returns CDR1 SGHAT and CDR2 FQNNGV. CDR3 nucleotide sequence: TGTGCCAGCAGCTTAGATTTTTCCGGGGAGCTGTTTTTT. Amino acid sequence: CASSLDFSGELFF. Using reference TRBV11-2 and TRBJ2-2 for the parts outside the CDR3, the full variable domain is EAGVAQSPRYKIIEKRQSVAFWCNPISGHATLYWYQQILGQGPKLLIQFQNNGVVDDSQLPKDRFSAERLKGVDSTLKIQPAKLEDSAVYLCASSLDFSGELFFGEGSRLTVL.

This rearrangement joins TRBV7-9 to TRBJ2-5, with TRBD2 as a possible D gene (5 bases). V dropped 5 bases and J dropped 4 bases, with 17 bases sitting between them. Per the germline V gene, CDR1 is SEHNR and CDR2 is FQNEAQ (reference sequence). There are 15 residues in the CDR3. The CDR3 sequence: CASSPSGAAGETQYF. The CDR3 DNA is TGTGCCAGCAGCCCCAGCGGTGCCGCGGGAGAGACCCAGTACTTC. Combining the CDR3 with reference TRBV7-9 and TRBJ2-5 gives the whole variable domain DTGVSQNPRHKITKRGQNVTFRCDPISEHNRLYWYRQTLGQGPEFLTYFQNEAQLEKSRLLSDRFSAERPKGSFSTLEIQRTEQGDSAMYLCASSPSGAAGETQYFGPGTRLLVL.

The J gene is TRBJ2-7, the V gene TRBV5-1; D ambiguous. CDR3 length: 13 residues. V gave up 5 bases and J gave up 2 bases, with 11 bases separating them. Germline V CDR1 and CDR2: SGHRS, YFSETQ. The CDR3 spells CASSWTVAYEQYF. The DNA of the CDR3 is TGCGCCAGCAGTTGGACGGTCGCCTACGAGCAGTACTTC.

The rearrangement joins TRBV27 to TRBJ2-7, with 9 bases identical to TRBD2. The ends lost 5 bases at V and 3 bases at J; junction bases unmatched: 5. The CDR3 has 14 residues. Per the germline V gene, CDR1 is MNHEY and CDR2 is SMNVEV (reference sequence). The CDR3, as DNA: TGTGCCAGCAGTGGTGCGGGAGGGGGCTACGAGCAGTACTTC. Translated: CASSGAGGGYEQYF.

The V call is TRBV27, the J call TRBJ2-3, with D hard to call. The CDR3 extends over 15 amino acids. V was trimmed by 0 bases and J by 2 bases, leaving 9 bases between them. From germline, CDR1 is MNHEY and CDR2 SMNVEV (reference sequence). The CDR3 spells CASSLSIGSTDTQYF. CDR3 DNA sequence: TGTGCCAGCAGTTTATCGATCGGATCCACAGATACGCAGTATTTT.

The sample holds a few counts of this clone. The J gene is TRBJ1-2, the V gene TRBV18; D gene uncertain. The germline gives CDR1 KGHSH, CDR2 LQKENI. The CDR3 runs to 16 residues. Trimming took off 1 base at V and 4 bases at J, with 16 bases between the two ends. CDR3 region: CASSPQDDGGGYGYTF. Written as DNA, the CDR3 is TGTGCCAGCTCACCACAGGACGACGGTGGTGGCTATGGCTACACCTTC. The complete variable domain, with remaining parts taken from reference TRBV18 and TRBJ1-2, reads NAGVMQNPRHLVRRRGQEARLRCSPMKGHSHVYWYRQLPEEGLKFMVYLQKENIIDESGMPKERFSAEFPKEGPSILRIQQVVRGDSAAYFCASSPQDDGGGYGYTFGSGTRLTVV.

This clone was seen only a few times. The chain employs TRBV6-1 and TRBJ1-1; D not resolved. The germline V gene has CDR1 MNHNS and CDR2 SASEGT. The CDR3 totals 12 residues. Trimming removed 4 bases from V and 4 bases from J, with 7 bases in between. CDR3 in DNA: TGTGCCAGCAGTGCCAGGCTCACTGAAGCTTTCTTT. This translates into CASSARLTEAFF.

In DNA form, the CDR3 reads TGTGCCAGCAAAAGCGGGGTGCACTACAATGAGCAGTTCTTC. It codes for CASKSGVHYNEQFF. The gene calls are TRBV6-5 and TRBJ2-1; 7 nucleotides agree with TRBD2. V dropped 7 bases and J dropped 3; count of bases not matched to a gene: 6. CDR1 is MNHEY and CDR2 is SVGAGI in the germline V gene. The CDR3 length is 14 residues.

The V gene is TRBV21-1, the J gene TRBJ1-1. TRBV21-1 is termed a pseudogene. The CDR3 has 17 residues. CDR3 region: CASSKGSGGLMNTEAFF. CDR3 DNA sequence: TGTGCCAGCAGCAAGGGTAGCGGGGGGCTGATGAACACTGAAGCTTTCTTT.

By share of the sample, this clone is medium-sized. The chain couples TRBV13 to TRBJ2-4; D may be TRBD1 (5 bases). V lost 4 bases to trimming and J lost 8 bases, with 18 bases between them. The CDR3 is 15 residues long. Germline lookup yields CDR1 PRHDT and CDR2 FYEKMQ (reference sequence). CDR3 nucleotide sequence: TGTGCCAGCAGCTCTCGGCTCCAGGGTATGGACATTCAGTACTTC. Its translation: CASSSRLQGMDIQYF.

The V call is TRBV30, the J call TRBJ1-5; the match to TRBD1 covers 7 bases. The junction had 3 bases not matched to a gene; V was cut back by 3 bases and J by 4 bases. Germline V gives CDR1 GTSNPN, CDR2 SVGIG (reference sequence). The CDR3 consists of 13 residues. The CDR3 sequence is CAWRGQINQPQHF. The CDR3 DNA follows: TGTGCCTGGAGGGGACAGATAAATCAGCCCCAGCATTTT. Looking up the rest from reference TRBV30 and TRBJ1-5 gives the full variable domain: SQTIHQWPATLVQPVGSPLSLECTVEGTSNPNLYWYRQAAGRGLQLLFYSVGIGQISSEVPQNLSASRPQDRQFILSSKKLLLSDSGFYLCAWRGQINQPQHFGDGTRLSIL.

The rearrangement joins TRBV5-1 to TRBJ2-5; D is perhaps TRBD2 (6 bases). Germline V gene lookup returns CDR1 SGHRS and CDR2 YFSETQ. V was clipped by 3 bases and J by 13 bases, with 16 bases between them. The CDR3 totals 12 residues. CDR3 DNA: TGCGCCAGCAGCTCCGGGACTGCGCAAACGTACTTC. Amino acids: CASSSGTAQTYF.

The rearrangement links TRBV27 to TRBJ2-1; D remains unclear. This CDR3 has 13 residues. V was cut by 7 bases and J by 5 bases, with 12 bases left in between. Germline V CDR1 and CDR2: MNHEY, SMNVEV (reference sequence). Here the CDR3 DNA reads TGTGCCAGCAATCGGGCCAATAACAATGAGCAGTTCTTC. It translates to CASNRANNNEQFF.

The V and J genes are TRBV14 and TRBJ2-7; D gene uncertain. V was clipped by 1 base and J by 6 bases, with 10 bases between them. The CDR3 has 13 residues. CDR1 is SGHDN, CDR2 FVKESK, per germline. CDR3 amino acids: CASSQARWGEQYF. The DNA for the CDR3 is TGTGCCAGCAGCCAAGCTAGGTGGGGCGAGCAGTACTTC.